These 28 T cell receptor beta chains share one sample of origin, sequenced in a study of blood T cell repertoires in COVID-19. Profiling relied on immunoSEQ multiplex PCR, and the TCRdb table lists in-frame clones only, not all of them. The sample records about 400,000 clones, around 90% being singletons. Input material: PBMCs or T cells enriched from blood (not recorded which). Source of these receptors: a woman aged 40 to 50 with acute COVID-19.

The chain has TRBV30 and TRBJ2-3; 10 bases fit TRBD1. This CDR3 has 14 residues. CDR1 and CDR2 from the germline V gene are GTSNPN and SVGIG (reference sequence). The ends lost 2 bases at V and 4 bases at J; junction bases unmatched: 3. CDR3 residues: CAWSRDRGPDTQYF. In nucleotides, the CDR3 is TGTGCCTGGAGTAGGGACAGGGGTCCAGATACGCAGTATTTT.

CDR3 in amino acids: CASSLDSWGYNEQFF. The CDR3 coding sequence is TGTGCCAGCAGTTTAGACAGTTGGGGTTACAATGAGCAGTTCTTC. The chain is built from TRBV27 and TRBJ2-1; D perhaps matches TRBD1 (5 bases). Germline CDR1 and CDR2: MNHEY and SMNVEV (reference sequence). Deletions cut 2 bases from V and 4 bases from J, with 12 bases between. This CDR3 is built from 15 residues.

The chain has TRBV4-2 and TRBJ2-3; D may be TRBD2 (6 bases). The germline V and J ends were trimmed by 0 bases and 2 bases, with 12 bases remaining between them. The CDR3 consists of 16 residues. Germline assignment: CDR1 LGHNA and CDR2 YNFKEQ. DNA of the CDR3: TGTGCCAGCAGCCAAGAGGGGACTCTATCCACAGATACGCAGTATTTT. As protein: CASSQEGTLSTDTQYF.

The V call is TRBV30, the J call TRBJ1-4, with D uncertain. Germline lookup yields CDR1 GTSNPN and CDR2 SVGIG (reference sequence). The CDR3 runs to 13 residues. The V and J ends lost 1 base and 6 bases respectively, with 9 bases between them. CDR3 loop: CAWSGAGDEKLFF. DNA of the CDR3: TGTGCCTGGAGTGGGGCAGGTGATGAAAAACTGTTTTTT.

The chain employs TRBV19 and TRBJ2-7, with D tentatively TRBD1 (6 bases). Trimming shortened V by 9 bases and J by 3 bases, and 6 bases separated the two germline ends. Germline CDR1 LNHDA, CDR2 SQIVND (reference sequence). The CDR3 runs to 10 residues. In nucleotides, the CDR3 is TGTGCCAGACAGGGCTACGAGCAGTACTTC. It yields the protein CARQGYEQYF.

The V gene is TRBV6-5, the J gene TRBJ1-6, with 9 bases matching TRBD1. The CDR3 spans 15 residues. Per the germline V gene, CDR1 is MNHEY and CDR2 is SVGAGI. Trimming removed 4 bases from V and 9 bases from J; junction bases left unmatched: 7. The CDR3 spells CASSSGDRDSSPLHF. CDR3 nucleotide sequence: TGTGCCAGCAGTTCCGGGGACAGGGACAGTTCACCCCTCCACTTT.

The genes are TRBV5-6 and TRBJ2-2; no firm D call. From germline, CDR1 is SGHDT and CDR2 YYEEEE. Between the trimmed V and J ends, which lost 4 bases and 1 base, there was a span of 5 bases. The CDR3 has 13 residues. CDR3 coding DNA: TGTGCCAGCAGCCGAGGGAACACCGGGGAGCTGTTTTTT. Encoded protein: CASSRGNTGELFF.

The chain combines TRBV11-2 with TRBJ1-4; D is perhaps TRBD1 (6 bases). The CDR3 consists of 18 residues. Germline V CDR1 and CDR2: SGHAT, FQNNGV. V gave up 5 bases and J gave up 4 bases, with 23 bases separating them. This CDR3 reads CASSALGGAQGDNEKLFF. CDR3 in DNA: TGTGCCAGCAGCGCATTGGGGGGGGCACAAGGGGATAATGAAAAACTGTTTTTT.

CDR3: CASRVGQPSSYNEQFF. As DNA, the CDR3 is TGCGCCAGCAGAGTCGGACAACCTAGCTCCTACAATGAGCAGTTCTTC. The chain links TRBV5-1 to TRBJ2-1, with a weak D call TRBD1 (5 bases). The CDR3 contains 16 residues. Germline CDR1 is SGHRS and CDR2 is YFSETQ. Trimming pared 5 bases from V and 0 bases from J, leaving 15 bases between.

The gene calls are TRBV2 and TRBJ1-2, with 7 bases identical to TRBD1. J gave up 6 bases and V 8 bases, and 9 bases lay outside the gene matches. The CDR3 is 13 amino acids. CDR1 is SNHLY, CDR2 FYNNEI, per germline. The CDR3 DNA follows: TGTGCCAGCCGAGGGAGACAGGGCGATGGCTACACCTTC. Amino acids: CASRGRQGDGYTF.

This chain joins TRBV28 and TRBJ2-7; tentatively, D is TRBD1 (6 bases). Germline CDR1 and CDR2: MDHEN and SYDVKM. Trimming removed 5 bases at V and 6 bases at J, with 14 bases between. This CDR3 spans 13 amino acids. The CDR3 protein is CASSPLQGREQYF. DNA for the CDR3: TGTGCCAGCAGTCCCTTACAGGGACGCGAGCAGTACTTC.

The V gene is TRBV11-2, the J gene TRBJ2-5; 7 positions agree with TRBD1. The CDR3 is made up of 16 amino acids. Germline V gene data show CDR1 as SGHAT and CDR2 as FQNNGV. V dropped 5 bases and J dropped 3; count of bases not matched to a gene: 12. CDR3 bases: TGTGCCAGCAGCCAGTACCCGACAGGGCCCGAAGAGACCCAGTACTTC. Translation: CASSQYPTGPEETQYF. Filled out from reference TRBV11-2 and TRBJ2-5, the complete variable domain reads EAGVAQSPRYKIIEKRQSVAFWCNPISGHATLYWYQQILGQGPKLLIQFQNNGVVDDSQLPKDRFSAERLKGVDSTLKIQPAKLEDSAVYLCASSQYPTGPEETQYFGPGTRLLVL.

The V call is TRBV11-2, the J call TRBJ1-2, with 10 nucleotides matching TRBD1. V lost 5 bases, J lost 6 bases, and 9 bases stayed unmatched. CDR1 SGHAT and CDR2 FQNNGV come from the germline V gene. The CDR3 runs 15 residues. CDR3 DNA sequence: TGTGCCAGCAGCGTAATATCGGGGACAGGGGATGGCTACACCTTC. Protein sequence: CASSVISGTGDGYTF.

The rearrangement uses TRBV6-5 and TRBJ2-3, with a possible D match to TRBD1 (6 bases). Per the germline V gene, CDR1 is MNHEY and CDR2 is SVGAGI. The CDR3 is 11 residues long. Trimming shortened V by 5 bases and J by 6 bases, and 6 bases separated the two germline ends. The CDR3 is CASSRGDTQYF. In DNA, the CDR3 is TGTGCCAGCAGTAGGGGGGATACGCAGTATTTT.

This chain links TRBV30 with TRBJ2-7; TRBD2 matches at 13 bases. This CDR3 contains 16 residues. V gave up 3 bases and J gave up 2 bases; unmatched junction bases: 7. Germline V gene lookup returns CDR1 GTSNPN and CDR2 SVGIG (reference sequence). The CDR3 is CAWSLELAGGTYEQYF. As DNA, the CDR3 is TGTGCCTGGAGCCTCGAACTAGCGGGGGGGACCTACGAGCAGTACTTC.

The chain joins TRBV11-2 to TRBJ1-1, with a weak D call TRBD1 (5 bases). V was trimmed by 0 bases and J by 11 bases, leaving 16 bases between them. The CDR3 runs to 14 residues. Germline CDR1 reads SGHAT; CDR2 reads FQNNGV. The CDR3 reads CASSLDTPGHEAFF. The CDR3 DNA is TGTGCCAGCAGCTTAGATACCCCCGGACATGAGGCTTTCTTT.

The gene calls are TRBV7-2 and TRBJ2-2; D perhaps matches TRBD2 (5 bases). Per the germline V gene, CDR1 is SGHTA and CDR2 is FQGNSA. CDR3 size: 15 residues. V dropped 3 bases and J dropped 5 bases, with 13 bases sitting between them. The chain's CDR3 is CASSFRIRGTGELFF. In nucleotides, the CDR3 is TGTGCCAGCAGCTTTCGTATTCGGGGAACCGGGGAGCTGTTTTTT.

The chain is built from TRBV5-1 and TRBJ2-1; D unclear. Germline V CDR1 and CDR2: SGHRS, YFSETQ. The CDR3 length is 14 residues. V dropped 0 bases and J dropped 0 bases, with 4 bases sitting between them. For the CDR3, the DNA is TGCGCCAGCAGCTTGGGTATCTCCTACAATGAGCAGTTCTTC. This translates into CASSLGISYNEQFF.

The CDR3 nucleotides read TGTGCCTGGAGTGTACGTAAGGGGACACTTTATAGCAATCAGCCCCAGCATTTT. Amino acid sequence: CAWSVRKGTLYSNQPQHF. The J gene is TRBJ1-5, the V gene TRBV30; TRBD1 might be the D (6 bases). Germline CDR1 GTSNPN, CDR2 SVGIG (reference sequence). Deletions cut 0 bases from V and 0 bases from J, with 18 bases between. The CDR3 loop spans 18 amino acids.

The chain carries TRBV2 and TRBJ2-3; 8 bases fit TRBD2. Germline assignment: CDR1 SNHLY and CDR2 FYNNEI. Trimming at V came to 7 bases and at J to 3 bases, leaving 15 bases not matched to a gene. The CDR3 loop spans 17 amino acids. The CDR3 sequence: CASIPRRAGGVTDTQYF. The CDR3 coding sequence is TGTGCCAGCATTCCCCGGAGGGCGGGGGGAGTAACAGATACGCAGTATTTT.

This chain links TRBV7-9 with TRBJ2-5, with 8 bases that match TRBD2. With 5 bases clipped from V and 4 bases from J, the junction kept 9 bases outside the gene matches. The CDR3 sequence is 15 residues long. The germline V gene has CDR1 SEHNR and CDR2 FQNEAQ (reference sequence). This CDR3 reads CASSPPGRGGETQYF. The CDR3 bases are TGTGCCAGCAGCCCCCCCGGGAGGGGTGGAGAGACCCAGTACTTC.

The chain joins TRBV10-2 to TRBJ2-3, with TRBD2 matching 8 bases. Germline V gene sequence: CDR1 WSHSY, CDR2 SAAADI. V was pared by 6 bases and J by 0 bases, with 2 bases of the junction left unmatched. The length of the CDR3 is 14 residues. Here the CDR3 reads CASSGGGSTDTQYF. CDR3 coding DNA: TGCGCCAGCAGCGGCGGGGGGAGCACAGATACGCAGTATTTT.

The rearrangement links TRBV9 to TRBJ2-7; maybe TRBD1 (6 bases). Deletions cut 3 bases from V and 1 base from J, with 8 bases between. The CDR3 is 13 amino acids. Germline CDR1 and CDR2: SGDLS and YYNGEE. The CDR3 coding sequence is TGTGCCAGCAGCGCACAGGGATCCTACGAGCAGTACTTC. It codes for CASSAQGSYEQYF.

The chain employs TRBV15 and TRBJ1-1; a weak D match, TRBD1 (5 bases). CDR3 length equals 15 residues. V lost 0 bases and J lost 6, with 14 bases in between. CDR1 and CDR2 (germline): LNHNV, YYDKDF (reference sequence). Here the CDR3 reads CATSRDMQGNSEAFF. The CDR3 DNA follows: TGTGCCACCAGCAGAGATATGCAGGGTAACTCTGAAGCTTTCTTT.

This clone appeared a single time. This same CDR3 is encoded by further DNA sequences in the sample. The chain joins TRBV5-4 to TRBJ1-1; TRBD1 aligns across 9 bases. The CDR3 runs 14 residues. Germline lookup yields CDR1 SGHNT and CDR2 YYREEE (reference sequence). Germline trimming cut 2 bases from V and 5 bases from J; bases unmatched to any gene: 4. CDR3 sequence reads: CASSLDRGDTEAFF. DNA of the CDR3: TGTGCCAGCAGCTTAGACAGGGGGGATACTGAAGCTTTCTTT.

The V gene is TRBV12-3 or TRBV12-4, the J gene TRBJ2-4; D is perhaps TRBD2 (6 bases). This CDR3 comprises 13 residues. The V end lost 7 bases, the J end lost 8 bases, and 15 bases lay between the germline ends. The CDR3 spells CASTLGPGDIQYF. CDR3 DNA: TGTGCCAGCACCCTGGGACCGGGGGACATTCAGTACTTC.

The V and J genes are TRBV29-1 and TRBJ1-1; no clear D. Deletions cut 5 bases from V and 3 bases from J, with 13 bases between. The germline V gene has CDR1 SQVTM and CDR2 ANQGSEA. The CDR3 consists of 13 residues. CDR3 region: CSVRTNGDTEAFF. The CDR3 DNA reads as TGCAGCGTTCGGACCAACGGGGACACTGAAGCTTTCTTT. Full variable domain (remainder filled in from reference TRBV29-1 and TRBJ1-1): SAVISQKPSRDICQRGTSLTIQCQVDSQVTMMFWYRQQPGQSLTLIATANQGSEATYESGFVIDKFPISRPNLTFSTLTVSNMSPEDSSIYLCSVRTNGDTEAFFGQGTRLTVV.

The chain joins TRBV14 to TRBJ2-2; TRBD1 matches at 10 bases. J gave up 7 bases and V 4 bases, and 12 bases lay outside the gene matches. The CDR3 sequence is 17 residues long. The germline V gene has CDR1 SGHDN and CDR2 FVKESK. Written as DNA, the CDR3 is TGTGCCAGCAGCCGTAATAACCCGGGACAGGGGAACGGGGAGCTGTTTTTT. This sequence encodes CASSRNNPGQGNGELFF.